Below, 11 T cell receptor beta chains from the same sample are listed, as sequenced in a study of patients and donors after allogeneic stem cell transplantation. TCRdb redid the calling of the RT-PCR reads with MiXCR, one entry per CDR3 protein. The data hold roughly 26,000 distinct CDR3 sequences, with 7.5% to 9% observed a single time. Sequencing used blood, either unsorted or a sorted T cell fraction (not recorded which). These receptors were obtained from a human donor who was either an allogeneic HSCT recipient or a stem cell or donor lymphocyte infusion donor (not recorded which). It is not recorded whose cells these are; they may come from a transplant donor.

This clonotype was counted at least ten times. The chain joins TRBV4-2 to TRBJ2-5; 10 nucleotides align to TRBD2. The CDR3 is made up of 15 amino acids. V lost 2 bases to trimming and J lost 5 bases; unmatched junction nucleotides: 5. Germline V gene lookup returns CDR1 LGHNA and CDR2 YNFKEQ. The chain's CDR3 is CASSQQRGGSETQYF. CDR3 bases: TGTGCCAGCAGCCAACAGCGGGGGGGGTCTGAGACCCAGTACTTC.

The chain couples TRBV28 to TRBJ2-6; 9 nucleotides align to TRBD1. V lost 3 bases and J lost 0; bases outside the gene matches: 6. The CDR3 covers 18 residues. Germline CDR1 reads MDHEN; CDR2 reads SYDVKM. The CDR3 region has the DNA TGTGCCAGCAGTTTTCCGGGACAGGGCTACTCTGGGGCCAACGTCCTGACTTTC. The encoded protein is CASSFPGQGYSGANVLTF.

The CDR3 spells CASSVTAGSNSPLHF. CDR3 nucleotides: TGTGCCAGCAGCGTAACCGCAGGGAGCAATTCACCCCTCCACTTT. The gene calls are TRBV9 and TRBJ1-6, with D maybe TRBD1 (5 bases). The CDR3 totals 15 residues. Germline CDR1 and CDR2: SGDLS and YYNGEE. Trimming took off 1 base at V and 7 bases at J, with 12 bases between the two ends.

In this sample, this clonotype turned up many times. CDR3 amino acids: CASLPRASGYNSPLHF. DNA of the CDR3: TGTGCCAGCTTACCCCGTGCTTCCGGGTATAATTCACCCCTCCACTTT. The chain is built from TRBV19 and TRBJ1-6; D not resolved. Deletions cut 9 bases from V and 4 bases from J, with 19 bases between. CDR1 LNHDA and CDR2 SQIVND come from the germline V gene (reference sequence). CDR3 length equals 16 residues.

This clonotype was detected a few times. The CDR3 spells CASSLGTKTGELFF. The CDR3 DNA follows: TGTGCCAGCAGCCTCGGGACCAAGACCGGGGAGCTGTTTTTT. The J gene is TRBJ2-2, the V gene TRBV3-1; D may correspond to TRBD1 or TRBD2 (5 bases each). V lost 4 bases and J 5 bases, leaving 11 bases between the germline ends. CDR3 size: 14 residues. The germline V gene encodes CDR1 LGHDT and CDR2 YNNKEL (reference sequence).

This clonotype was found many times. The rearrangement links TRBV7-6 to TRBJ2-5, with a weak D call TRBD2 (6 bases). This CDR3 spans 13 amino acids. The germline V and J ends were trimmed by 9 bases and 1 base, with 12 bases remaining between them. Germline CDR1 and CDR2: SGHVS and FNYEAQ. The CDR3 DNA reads TGTGCCAGTGGGGGGACCTTCCAAGAGACCCAGTACTTC. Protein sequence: CASGGTFQETQYF.

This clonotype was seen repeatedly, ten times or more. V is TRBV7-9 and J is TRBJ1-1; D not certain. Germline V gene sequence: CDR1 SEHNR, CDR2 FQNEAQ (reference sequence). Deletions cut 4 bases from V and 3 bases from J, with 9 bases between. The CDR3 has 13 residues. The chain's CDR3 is CASSWTEDTEAFF. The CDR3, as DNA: TGTGCCAGCAGCTGGACTGAGGACACTGAAGCTTTCTTT.

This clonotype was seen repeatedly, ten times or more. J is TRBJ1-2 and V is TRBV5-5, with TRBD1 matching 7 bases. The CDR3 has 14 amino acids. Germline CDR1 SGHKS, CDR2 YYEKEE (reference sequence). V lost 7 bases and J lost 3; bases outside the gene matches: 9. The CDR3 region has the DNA TGTGCCAGCTACCGGGGAGGGGGCGACTATGGCTACACCTTC. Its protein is CASYRGGGDYGYTF.

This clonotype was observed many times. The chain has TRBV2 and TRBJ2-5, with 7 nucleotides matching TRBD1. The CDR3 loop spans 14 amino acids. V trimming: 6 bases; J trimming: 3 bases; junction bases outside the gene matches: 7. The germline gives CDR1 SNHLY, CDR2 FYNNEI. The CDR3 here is CASSLLTGEETQYF. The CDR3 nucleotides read TGTGCCAGCAGCCTCTTAACAGGGGAAGAGACCCAGTACTTC.

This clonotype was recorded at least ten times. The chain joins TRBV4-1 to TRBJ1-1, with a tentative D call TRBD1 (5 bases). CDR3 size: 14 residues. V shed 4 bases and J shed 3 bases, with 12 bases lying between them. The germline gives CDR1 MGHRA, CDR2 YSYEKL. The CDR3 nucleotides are TGCGCCAGCAGCCCTCAAAGGGGAGACACTGAAGCTTTCTTT. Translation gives CASSPQRGDTEAFF.

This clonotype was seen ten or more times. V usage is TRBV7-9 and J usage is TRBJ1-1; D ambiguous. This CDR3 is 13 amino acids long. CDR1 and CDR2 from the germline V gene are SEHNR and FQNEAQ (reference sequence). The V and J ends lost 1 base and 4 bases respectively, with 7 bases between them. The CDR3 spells CASSLEGGTEAFF. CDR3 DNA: TGTGCCAGCAGCTTAGAGGGTGGCACTGAAGCTTTCTTT.